This TCR beta chain was obtained from a study of T and B cells in COVID-19 patients. Across the study: COVID-19 patients gave peripheral blood either during active infection or after recovery. Most recovered patients had mild to moderate COVID-19 treated as outpatients. Overall study results and limits: There were about 2,500 TCR clusters exclusive to the recovered cohort, some 31 with low generation probability. Active COVID-19 showed highly clonal TRB repertoires; recovery showed diversity and richness above healthy donors.

The V end lost 1 base, the J end lost 5 bases, and 9 bases lay between the germline ends. This CDR3 is built from 13 residues. By share, this clonotype counts as medium-sized (0.01 to 0.1%). Its cognate antigen is unknown. TRB was amplified from about 250-500 ng of blood genomic DNA. BIOMED2 TRB-A/B primer pools were used in multiplex TRB PCR. TCRdb re-called the multiplex PCR reads with MiXCR, one entry per CDR3 protein. The sample contains around 16,000 distinct CDR3 sequences, about a quarter of which appear only once. Source material: blood. This chain uses TRBV12-3 or TRBV12-4 with TRBJ2-7; TRBD1 is a possible D gene (5 bases). The sequence was collected from a human donor who had recovered from COVID-19. The CDR3 nucleotides read TGTGCCAGCAGTTTAGTAAGGGGCCACGAGCAGTACTTC. It codes for CASSLVRGHEQYF.